This T cell receptor beta chain was sequenced during a study of T-cell reconstitution after alpha-beta-depleted transplantation in children. The V gene's germline CDR1 is SGHAT and CDR2 FQNNGV. This CDR3 has 14 amino acids. The V gene lost 5 bases and the J gene lost 0 bases, with 11 bases spanning the gap. Unique molecular identifiers were incorporated into the prepared TCRbeta library. In TCRdb, the PCR reads were re-called with MiXCR into one record per CDR3 protein. Of nearly 550,000 distinct CDR3 sequences in the sample, around 19% are singletons; the top ten hold 3.3%. The TCR was taken from a human donor who donated a stem cell graft to a child with acute lymphoblastic leukemia. The sample here was PBMCs from the stem cell graft donor, taken from the stem cell graft. The chain links TRBV11-2 to TRBJ2-7; D might be TRBD1 (6 bases). CDR3 protein: CASSGPTGSYEQYF. Here the CDR3 DNA reads TGTGCCAGCAGCGGACCGACAGGCTCCTACGAGCAGTACTTC.